Listed below are T cell receptor beta chains from one sample, sequenced in a study of T cell changes during pregnancy in multiple sclerosis. Assay: immunoSEQ multiplex PCR; the TCRdb copy retains only in-frame clones and omits some. The sample lists approximately 88,000 clones, 90% to 95% occurring once. The source was peripheral blood, collected in the third trimester of pregnancy. All receptors come from a female donor with multiple sclerosis, enrolled in a pregnancy study. Each CDR3 is given with its conserved first and last residue. The D gene is left open where the match is weak.

D gene | J gene | V gene | CDR3 protein
. | TRBJ2-7 | TRBV5-4 | CASSFYGGSEQYF
TRBD1 | TRBJ1-5 | TRBV6-1 | CASSAYRQGSMNQPQHF
TRBD2 | TRBJ2-5 | TRBV7-9 | CASSTSSGRGETQYF
TRBD2 | TRBJ2-5 | TRBV19 | CASSTLAGSLETQYF
. | TRBJ2-5 | TRBV5-1 | CASQLWGETQYF
TRBD2 | TRBJ2-7 | TRBV5-1 | CASSPRGRLGEQYF
. | TRBJ1-1 | TRBV11-2 | CASSLVLGSTEAFF
TRBD1 | TRBJ2-5 | TRBV6-5 | CASSRPTGGVETQYF
. | TRBJ1-2 | TRBV7-9 | CASSLTGSDGYTF
TRBD1 | TRBJ2-1 | TRBV28 | CASSRTGGNEQFF
TRBD2 | TRBJ2-5 | TRBV4-3 | CASSQDLAGVDKETQYF
. | TRBJ1-1 | TRBV25-1 | CASSPLGWNTEAFF
. | TRBJ2-7 | TRBV5-8 | CASGLWGSYEQYF
. | TRBJ1-1 | TRBV7-9 | CASSSPGSEAFF
TRBD2 | TRBJ2-1 | TRBV27 | CASSLGLAGGLPYNEQFF
TRBD2 | TRBJ2-7 | TRBV27 | CASSFMTSGPREQYF
TRBD2 | TRBJ2-6 | TRBV28 | CASENRAITSGRPAGANVLTF
TRBD1 | TRBJ2-7 | TRBV7-9 | CASQDRGYEQYF
. | TRBJ2-2 | TRBV11-2 | CASSLQGTGELFF
TRBD2 | TRBJ2-3 | TRBV19 | CASSTSALSGRGDTQYF
. | TRBJ2-7 | TRBV28 | CASSINYEQYF
TRBD1 | TRBJ1-2 | TRBV2 | CASNQRGGSYGYTF
. | TRBJ2-3 | TRBV28 | CASSSPRPVDTQYF
TRBD1 | TRBJ2-2 | TRBV5-1 | CASSVRTGGNTGELFF
. | TRBJ2-5 | TRBV4-2 | CASSLGTGTSILQETQYF
TRBD1 | TRBJ2-7 | TRBV7-6 | CASSLEPGQDRVYEQYF
TRBD1 | TRBJ1-4 | TRBV11-1 | CASSSTGESNEKLFF
. | TRBJ1-4 | TRBV7-2 | CASSLGFGELFF
. | TRBJ2-7 | TRBV13 | CASSLTGSTYEQYF
. | TRBJ2-2 | TRBV4-2 | CASSPLTGNTGELFF
. | TRBJ2-3 | TRBV28 | CASSLSGRTDTQYF
. | TRBJ2-3 | TRBV27 | CASRTSSPDTQYF
TRBD1 | TRBJ1-1 | TRBV19 | CASTTSDRGSTEAFF
TRBD2 | TRBJ2-2 | TRBV2 | CASSEGLAGGHGELFF
. | TRBJ2-7 | TRBV18 | CASSRELQGATFYEQYF
. | TRBJ2-2 | TRBV23-1 | CASSQWRRAGELFF
. | TRBJ1-2 | TRBV9 | CASSVLQGSYTF
. | TRBJ2-1 | TRBV7-3 | CASSLGGTHYNEQFF
. | TRBJ2-7 | TRBV13 | CASSNSRTASYEQYF
TRBD1 | TRBJ1-3 | TRBV30 | CAWSNPGTEKNTIYF
TRBD2 | TRBJ2-1 | TRBV4-3 | CASSQDGTSDYNEQFF
. | TRBJ2-1 | TRBV9 | CASSVEAGHLYNEQFF
. | TRBJ1-1 | TRBV11-2 | CASSPPAVRAFF
TRBD1 | TRBJ2-7 | TRBV14 | CASSHDRGPYEQYF
TRBD2 | TRBJ2-3 | TRBV4-3 | CASSRLAGGSDTQYF
. | TRBJ2-6 | TRBV5-6 | CASSLGHLSGANVLTF
. | TRBJ1-1 | TRBV4-3 | CASSQAGGYRGTEAFF
. | TRBJ2-7 | TRBV10-3 | CAIRAGNRVNEQYF
TRBD1 | TRBJ2-1 | TRBV2 | CAGRTGVSEQFF
TRBD1 | TRBJ2-1 | TRBV13 | CASSTTGGSSYNEQFF
. | TRBJ2-3 | TRBV25-1 | CASSSGGNTDTQYF
TRBD2 | TRBJ2-3 | TRBV6-1 | CASSAPTSGRALGTDTQYF
. | . | TRBV29-1 | CSALTGSYEQYF
TRBD1 | TRBJ1-2 | TRBV27 | CASREHGRGYGYTF
. | TRBJ2-1 | TRBV9 | CASGEEGAPSYNEQFF